A single sample gave rise to the 14 T cell receptor beta chains below, sequenced in a study of cytomegalovirus exposure and HLA in healthy donors. 13 Jbeta primers and 60 Vbeta primers were used for the PCR. TCRdb's table, derived via immunoSEQ multiplex PCR, lists solely in-frame clones and lacks some. Of about 120,000 clones listed, 15% were seen once; the top ten hold 1.9%. Specimen: PBMCs. The receptors shown here come from a woman under 30 in good health and CMV-seronegative.

The chain has TRBV27 and TRBJ2-7; 11 bases are a match to TRBD2. From germline, CDR1 is MNHEY and CDR2 SMNVEV (reference sequence). J lost 7 bases, V lost 4 bases, and 9 bases had no gene match. This CDR3 contains 15 residues. CDR3 DNA sequence: TGTGCCAGCAGTTCAGGGACTAGCGGTTTTATGGAGCAGTACTTC. Protein: CASSSGTSGFMEQYF.

This chain links TRBV28 with TRBJ2-7, with a tentative D call TRBD1 (6 bases). There are 14 residues in the CDR3. V shed 7 bases and J shed 2 bases, with 15 bases lying between them. Germline V lookup: CDR1 MDHEN, CDR2 SYDVKM. In nucleotides, the CDR3 is TGTGCCAGCACTCGCTACAGGGCACCCTACGAGCAGTACTTC. This encodes CASTRYRAPYEQYF. The variable domain in full, with the rest retrieved from reference TRBV28 and TRBJ2-7, is DVKVTQSSRYLVKRTGEKVFLECVQDMDHENMFWYRQDPGLGLRLIYFSYDVKMKEKGDIPEGYSVSREKKERFSLILESASTNQTSMYLCASTRYRAPYEQYFGPGTRLTVT.

Only a few counts were recorded for this clone. V gene TRBV14 combines with J gene TRBJ2-3; TRBD1 is a possible D gene (5 bases). In germline, CDR1 is SGHDN, CDR2 FVKESK. The V gene lost 1 base and the J gene lost 8 bases, with 13 bases spanning the gap. This CDR3 region has 14 residues. CDR3 nucleotides: TGTGCCAGCAGCCAAGGGTACAGGCAGGTTACGCAGTATTTT. This codes for CASSQGYRQVTQYF. Together with reference TRBV14 and TRBJ2-3, the CDR3 gives the full variable domain: EAGVTQFPSHSVIEKGQTVTLRCDPISGHDNLYWYRRVMGKEIKFLLHFVKESKQDESGMPNNRFLAERTGGTYSTLKVQPAELEDSGVYFCASSQGYRQVTQYFGPGTRLTVL.

This chain uses TRBV19 with TRBJ2-5; D is perhaps TRBD1 (6 bases). The germline gives CDR1 LNHDA, CDR2 SQIVND (reference sequence). The V gene lost 5 bases and the J gene lost 2 bases, with 12 bases spanning the gap. The CDR3 runs 14 residues. CDR3 DNA: TGTGCCAGTAGTGTTGGGGACAAACAAGAGACCCAGTACTTC. It yields the protein CASSVGDKQETQYF.

The rearrangement joins TRBV10-1 to TRBJ1-5, with 8 nucleotides matching TRBD1. The germline gives CDR1 WNHNN, CDR2 SYGVQD (reference sequence). This CDR3 has 13 amino acids. With V trimmed by 6 bases and J by 6 bases, 4 bases remained unmatched. The CDR3, as DNA: TGCGCCAGCAGCCAGGGGGCAGGTCAGCCCCAGCATTTT. Residues: CASSQGAGQPQHF.

The chain links TRBV19 to TRBJ1-2; 8 nucleotides agree with TRBD1. The CDR3 has 14 residues. The J segment lost 9 bases and the V segment lost 7 bases, leaving 13 bases of the junction unmatched. Germline CDR1 and CDR2: LNHDA and SQIVND (reference sequence). The CDR3 coding sequence is TGTGCCAGTACACGCTCTGGACAGGGCGTAAGCTACACCTTC. Translation gives CASTRSGQGVSYTF. Combining the CDR3 with reference TRBV19 and TRBJ1-2 gives the whole variable domain DGGITQSPKYLFRKEGQNVTLSCEQNLNHDAMYWYRQDPGQGLRLIYYSQIVNDFQKGDIAEGYSVSREKKESFPLTVTSAQKNPTAFYLCASTRSGQGVSYTFGSGTRLTVV.

The chain combines TRBV5-1 with TRBJ2-7, with D possibly matching TRBD2 (6 bases). CDR1 SGHRS and CDR2 YFSETQ come from the germline V gene. CDR3 length: 15 residues. The V end lost 0 bases, the J end lost 3 bases, and 13 bases lay between the germline ends. The CDR3 loop reads CASSLGRGMNYEQYF. The DNA of the CDR3 is TGCGCCAGCAGCTTGGGACGCGGGATGAACTACGAGCAGTACTTC. Full variable domain (missing parts from reference TRBV5-1 and TRBJ2-7): KAGVTQTPRYLIKTRGQQVTLSCSPISGHRSVSWYQQTPGQGLQFLFEYFSETQRNKGNFPGRFSGRQFSNSRSEMNVSTLELGDSALYLCASSLGRGMNYEQYFGPGTRLTVT.

There are a few counts of this clone. The chain combines TRBV25-1 with TRBJ1-2; D is ambiguous. The CDR3 contains 12 residues. Per the germline V gene, CDR1 is MGHDK and CDR2 is SYGVNS. Trimming stripped 1 base from V and 4 bases from J, with 4 bases between. The DNA of the CDR3 is TGTGCCAGCAGTGAATCAGTCTATGGCTACACCTTC. Translation gives CASSESVYGYTF.

This clone showed up just a few times. The rearrangement links TRBV28 to TRBJ1-1; TRBD1 matches at 11 bases. V lost 4 bases, J lost 6 bases, and 4 bases stayed unmatched. The CDR3 spans 14 residues. CDR1 is MDHEN and CDR2 is SYDVKM in the germline V gene. As DNA, the CDR3 is TGTGCCAGCAGTTCCCCGGGACAGGGGGCTGAAGCTTTCTTT. Translating gives CASSSPGQGAEAFF.

There are a few counts of this clone. CDR3 DNA sequence: TGTGCCAGCAGTTTACGTGACAGGGGGCCTTTCTTT. This codes for CASSLRDRGPFF. V is TRBV28 and J is TRBJ1-1; 10 bases fit TRBD1. V shed 2 bases and J 12 bases; nucleotides not matched to a gene: 3. Per the germline V gene, CDR1 is MDHEN and CDR2 is SYDVKM. The CDR3 runs 12 residues. The complete variable domain, with remaining parts taken from reference TRBV28 and TRBJ1-1, reads DVKVTQSSRYLVKRTGEKVFLECVQDMDHENMFWYRQDPGLGLRLIYFSYDVKMKEKGDIPEGYSVSREKKERFSLILESASTNQTSMYLCASSLRDRGPFFGQGTRLTVV.

The V gene is TRBV7-3, the J gene TRBJ2-2, with TRBD2 matching 15 bases. CDR1 and CDR2 (germline): SGHTA, FQGTGA. V trimming: 0 bases; J trimming: 4 bases; junction bases outside the gene matches: 6. This CDR3 contains 19 residues. In DNA, the CDR3 is TGTGCCAGCAGCTTAACCCCGGGACTAGCGGGAGGAGGCACCGGGGAGCTGTTTTTT. Translation: CASSLTPGLAGGGTGELFF. The full variable domain, with the rest looked up from reference TRBV7-3 and TRBJ2-2, is GAGVSQTPSNKVTEKGKYVELRCDPISGHTALYWYRQSLGQGPEFLIYFQGTGAADDSGLPNDRFFAVRPEGSVSTLKIQRTERGDSAVYLCASSLTPGLAGGGTGELFFGEGSRLTVL.

The sample holds a few counts of this clone. The V and J genes are TRBV7-2 and TRBJ2-7, with 11 bases identical to TRBD1. V gave up 2 bases and J gave up 3 bases; unmatched junction bases: 3. This CDR3 is 15 amino acids long. The germline gives CDR1 SGHTA, CDR2 FQGNSA. This chain's CDR3 is CASSLTGQGDYEQYF. The CDR3 coding sequence is TGTGCCAGCAGCTTAACGGGACAGGGGGACTACGAGCAGTACTTC.

This clone was counted between two and nine times. Other DNA sequences in the same sample also yield this CDR3. The J gene is TRBJ2-3, the V gene TRBV6-4, with 8 bases identical to TRBD2. This CDR3 region has 14 residues. V was pared by 3 bases and J by 1 base, with 0 bases of the junction left unmatched. Germline CDR1 is MRHNA and CDR2 is SNTAGT. The CDR3 DNA is TGTGCCAGCAGTGAGCGGGGGGGCACAGATACGCAGTATTTT. Its protein product is CASSERGGTDTQYF.

This clone was recorded a few times. Written as DNA, the CDR3 is TGTGCCAGCAGCTTAGCCTCCTCACTAGCGGGAGACTACAATGAGCAGTTCTTC. Its translation is CASSLASSLAGDYNEQFF. The gene calls are TRBV25-1 and TRBJ2-1, with 11 bases aligning to TRBD2. Losses at the gene ends were 6 bases for V and 3 bases for J; bases not matched to a gene: 13. Germline CDR1 and CDR2: MGHDK and SYGVNS. The CDR3 runs to 18 residues.